These 26 T cell receptor beta chains originate from one sample sequenced in a study of shared clonotypes between healthy human individuals (dated by TCRdb to the early 2020s). Receptor amplification or capture employed the immunoSEQ multiplex PCR assay. In TCRdb, the immuneACCESS table is reduced to in-frame sequences with V and J assigned. These tables do not hold every clone; where another copy was compared, an unresolved V gene accounts for under half, and the others remain unexplained. For this sample there are some 680,000 clones; roughly 72% appear just once. Of the sample, around 2% falls within the top ten clones. Sequencing input: memory CD4+ T cells sorted from blood. This specimen's cell subset or site label, interpreted: CD45RA-negative fraction. The receptor set was obtained from a woman aged 25 to 39 in good health.

The chain is built from TRBV23-1 and TRBJ2-1; the D gene is possibly TRBD2 (5 bases). TRBV23-1 is noted as an ORF with a role that remains uncertain. Trimming shortened V by 0 bases and J by 0 bases, and 18 bases separated the two germline ends. The CDR3 has 19 amino acids. As DNA, the CDR3 is TGCGCCAGCAGTCAATCGGGGAGCTTAAGGGCCTCCTCCTACAATGAGCAGTTCTTC. Its protein is CASSQSGSLRASSYNEQFF.

This chain links TRBV2 with TRBJ1-5, with D hard to call. Germline CDR1 is SNHLY and CDR2 is FYNNEI. The CDR3 totals 12 residues. The ends were cut back, 1 base at V and 9 bases at J, with 7 bases in the middle. DNA of the CDR3: TGTGCCAGCAGTGAAGACATGGCGCCCCAGCATTTT. Amino acid sequence: CASSEDMAPQHF.

This clone has more than one count but fewer than ten. The chain uses TRBV7-2 and TRBJ2-7; the match to TRBD2 covers 12 bases. The germline gives CDR1 SGHTA, CDR2 FQGNSA. V shed 4 bases, J shed 0 bases, and the junction held 1 base outside the gene matches. The CDR3 consists of 15 residues. The CDR3 region is CASSSSGRDSYEQYF. CDR3 DNA sequence: TGTGCCAGCAGCTCTAGCGGGAGGGACTCCTACGAGCAGTACTTC. The full variable domain, its missing parts supplied by reference TRBV7-2 and TRBJ2-7, is GAGVSQSPSNKVTEKGKDVELRCDPISGHTALYWYRQSLGQGLEFLIYFQGNSAPDKSGLPSDRFSAERTGGSVSTLTIQRTQQEDSAVYLCASSSSGRDSYEQYFGPGTRLTVT.

This clone was observed once. The chain is built from TRBV19 and TRBJ2-7; D may match TRBD1 or TRBD2 (6 bases each). V gave up 0 bases and J gave up 2 bases, with 14 bases separating them. The germline gives CDR1 LNHDA, CDR2 SQIVND (reference sequence). The length of the CDR3 is 16 residues. The CDR3 protein is CASSIDFEEGAYEQYF. The CDR3 DNA follows: TGTGCCAGTAGTATAGATTTTGAGGAGGGGGCCTACGAGCAGTACTTC.

This clone occurred once. V and J are TRBV19 and TRBJ1-4, with 7 bases identical to TRBD1. CDR1 and CDR2 from the germline V gene are LNHDA and SQIVND (reference sequence). Trimming at V came to 7 bases and at J to 3 bases, leaving 8 bases not matched to a gene. This CDR3 has 15 residues. CDR3 region: CASKGQSFANEKLFF. DNA of the CDR3: TGTGCCAGTAAGGGACAGTCCTTTGCTAATGAAAAACTGTTTTTT.

The V and J genes are TRBV23-1 and TRBJ1-1; 10 bases are shared with TRBD1. TRBV23-1 counts as an open reading frame of uncertain function. Losses at the gene ends were 1 base for V and 4 bases for J; bases not matched to a gene: 3. The CDR3 contains 15 residues. CDR3 protein: CASSQLGTGATEAFF. DNA for the CDR3: TGCGCCAGCAGTCAATTAGGGACAGGGGCCACTGAAGCTTTCTTT.

J is TRBJ2-5 and V is TRBV7-2; 7 positions match TRBD1. Near its end, the DNA agrees better with TRBJ2-7, so the J call may be wrong. CDR1 and CDR2 from the germline V gene are SGHTA and FQGNSA. CDR3 length equals 15 residues. DNA for the CDR3: TGTGCCAGCAGCTTGGCTACAGGGGTCGCCTACGAGCAGTACTTC. Encoded protein: CASSLATGVAYEQYF.

The chain combines TRBV6-6 with TRBJ2-7; 11 bases match TRBD1. The trim removed 6 bases at V and 3 bases at J, leaving 4 bases unmatched. Germline V gene lookup returns CDR1 MNHNY and CDR2 SVGAGI (reference sequence). CDR3 length equals 14 residues. The CDR3 reads CASRRGTGGYEQYF. The CDR3 region has the DNA TGTGCCAGCAGGCGCGGGACAGGGGGCTACGAGCAGTACTTC.

This chain connects TRBV20-1 to TRBJ2-7, with D hard to call. The CDR3 totals 11 residues. Trimming pared 6 bases from V and 3 bases from J, leaving 9 bases between. The germline CDR1 and CDR2 sequences are DFQATT and SNEGSKA (reference sequence). CDR3 sequence reads: CSATGHYEQYF. Written as DNA, the CDR3 is TGCAGTGCAACCGGGCACTACGAGCAGTACTTC.

The CDR3 reads CASSIQGGGSTNEKLFF. The CDR3 DNA reads as TGTGCCAGCAGCATACAGGGAGGGGGCTCAACTAATGAAAAACTGTTTTTT. The V gene is TRBV7-9, the J gene TRBJ1-4, with 7 nucleotides matching TRBD1. CDR3 size: 17 residues. V trimming: 5 bases; J trimming: 0 bases; junction bases outside the gene matches: 9. In germline, CDR1 is SEHNR, CDR2 FQNEAQ (reference sequence).

This chain connects TRBV18 to TRBJ1-1; a weak D match, TRBD1 (5 bases). CDR1 and CDR2 (germline): KGHSH, LQKENI. V was shortened by 6 bases and J by 0 bases, with 14 bases between the two germline ends. The CDR3 runs 15 residues. The CDR3 DNA follows: TGTGCCAGCTCTCGACAGAGAAGCATGAACACTGAAGCTTTCTTT. Translated, it gives CASSRQRSMNTEAFF.

V usage is TRBV28 and J usage is TRBJ2-7; D gene unclear. Trimming pared 5 bases from V and 9 bases from J, leaving 14 bases between. Germline CDR1 MDHEN, CDR2 SYDVKM. CDR3 size: 12 residues. Here the CDR3 reads CASSKHPLGQYF. The CDR3 DNA reads as TGTGCCAGCAGTAAACACCCGCTGGGGCAGTACTTC. The whole variable domain, remainder taken from reference TRBV28 and TRBJ2-7, is DVKVTQSSRYLVKRTGEKVFLECVQDMDHENMFWYRQDPGLGLRLIYFSYDVKMKEKGDIPEGYSVSREKKERFSLILESASTNQTSMYLCASSKHPLGQYFGPGTRLTVT.

The chain has TRBV4-1 and TRBJ2-4; D unresolved. The CDR3 has 18 amino acids. Deletions cut 3 bases from V and 1 base from J, with 19 bases between. Germline CDR1 is MGHRA and CDR2 is YSYEKL. CDR3 DNA sequence: TGCGCCAGCAGCCAGAGTGAGTCCCATGGGCCCGCCAAAAACATTCAGTACTTC. Its protein product is CASSQSESHGPAKNIQYF.

The sample holds one count of this clone. The chain carries TRBV4-1 and TRBJ2-3; 9 bases map to TRBD2. V trimming: 2 bases; J trimming: 5 bases; junction bases outside the gene matches: 5. Germline V lookup: CDR1 MGHRA, CDR2 YSYEKL. The CDR3 covers 15 residues. Written as DNA, the CDR3 is TGCGCCAGCAGCCAACCAGCTAGCGGGAAAGATACGCAGTATTTT. Protein sequence: CASSQPASGKDTQYF.

The chain carries TRBV5-1 and TRBJ2-3, with unresolved D. Germline CDR1 and CDR2: SGHRS and YFSETQ. Trimming took off 3 bases at V and 1 base at J, with 15 bases between the two ends. The CDR3 spans 16 residues. The CDR3 protein is CASSWPRRAGTDTQYF. The CDR3 region has the DNA TGCGCCAGCAGCTGGCCTCGGCGAGCAGGCACAGATACGCAGTATTTT.

This CDR3 is CATSLQGMGQPQHF. The DNA for the CDR3 is TGTGCCACCTCGCTCCAGGGGATGGGTCAGCCCCAGCATTTT. The genes are TRBV15 and TRBJ1-5, with a tentative D call TRBD1 (6 bases). Germline lookup yields CDR1 LNHNV and CDR2 YYDKDF (reference sequence). This CDR3 has 14 amino acids. The V end was cut by 8 bases, the J end by 6 bases, with 17 bases between.

The chain recombines TRBV4-2 with TRBJ2-3; D is possibly TRBD2 (5 bases). The length of the CDR3 is 15 residues. The V gene's germline CDR1 is LGHNA and CDR2 YNFKEQ. V was pared by 5 bases and J by 5 bases, with 17 bases between. The CDR3 is CASSLVLGVEDTQYF. The CDR3 nucleotides read TGTGCCAGCAGCTTGGTGTTGGGAGTAGAAGATACGCAGTATTTT.

The chain combines TRBV29-1 with TRBJ2-7, with D hard to call. CDR1 and CDR2 from the germline V gene are SQVTM and ANQGSEA. This CDR3 is 15 amino acids long. Trimming cost V 6 bases and J 0 bases, with 18 bases left between them. CDR3 DNA sequence: TGCAGCGTCTTGAAGCTCCGCTACGCCTCCTACGAGCAGTACTTC. Amino acid sequence: CSVLKLRYASYEQYF.

The chain combines TRBV5-1 with TRBJ2-3; 10 bases align to TRBD2. The CDR3 length is 14 residues. The V gene end was trimmed by 3 bases and the J gene end by 5 bases; junction bases not matched to a gene: 3. Germline values: CDR1 SGHRS, CDR2 YFSETQ. The CDR3 sequence is CASSSRLAGDTQYF. CDR3 bases: TGCGCCAGCAGCTCTCGACTAGCGGGAGATACGCAGTATTTT.

The chain joins TRBV21-1 to TRBJ2-2; TRBD1, the table's D call, lacks a check against the DNA. TRBV21-1 is annotated as a pseudogene. The CDR3 extends over 16 amino acids. CDR3 DNA sequence: TGTGCCAGCAGCAAAGGCCACCAGCAGGACACCGGGGAGCTGTTTTTT. Its protein is CASSKGHQQDTGELFF.

This sequence joins TRBV6-5 and TRBJ1-3, with D unclear. From germline, CDR1 is MNHEY and CDR2 SVGAGI. The CDR3 length is 11 residues. The V end lost 5 bases, the J end lost 8 bases, and 7 bases lay between the germline ends. CDR3 sequence reads: CASSLGHTIYF. The CDR3, as DNA: TGTGCCAGCAGTCTCGGTCACACCATATATTTT.

As regards this clone: The sample has other DNA sequences that encode this CDR3 too. The V gene is TRBV2, the J gene TRBJ2-2; 7 bases match TRBD1. The germline CDR1 and CDR2 sequences are SNHLY and FYNNEI. Unmatched junction bases numbered 3, after V lost 6 bases and J lost 2 bases. This CDR3 region has 14 residues. The CDR3 bases are TGTGCCAGCAGGGGGGACAGTAACACCGGGGAGCTGTTTTTT. As protein: CASRGDSNTGELFF.

The J gene is TRBJ1-2, the V gene TRBV19; D remains ambiguous. From germline, CDR1 is LNHDA and CDR2 SQIVND (reference sequence). V lost 10 bases to trimming and J lost 0 bases, with 18 bases between them. The CDR3 is 15 residues long. The CDR3 DNA reads as TGTGCCACTACCCTGAGGGAAAGACCTAACTATGGCTACACCTTC. This codes for CATTLRERPNYGYTF.

The gene calls are TRBV5-1 and TRBJ2-7; 8 nucleotides line up with TRBD2. V dropped 1 base and J dropped 0; count of bases not matched to a gene: 3. Germline loops: CDR1 SGHRS, CDR2 YFSETQ. The CDR3 has 15 residues. Here the CDR3 DNA reads TGCGCCAGCAGCTTGAGCGGGGGCAACTCCTACGAGCAGTACTTC. It yields the protein CASSLSGGNSYEQYF.

The J gene is TRBJ2-3, the V gene TRBV7-9; D remains unclear. The CDR3 sequence is 14 residues long. Trimming pared 4 bases from V and 1 base from J, leaving 9 bases between. Germline V lookup: CDR1 SEHNR, CDR2 FQNEAQ (reference sequence). CDR3 residues: CASSSRRGTDTQYF. In DNA, the CDR3 is TGTGCCAGCAGCTCCCGTAGGGGCACAGATACGCAGTATTTT.

V is TRBV27 and J is TRBJ2-1; 8 nucleotides agree with TRBD2. With V trimmed by 3 bases and J by 8 bases, 9 bases remained unmatched. This CDR3 has 15 residues. CDR1 is MNHEY, CDR2 SMNVEV, per germline (reference sequence). The CDR3 DNA follows: TGTGCCAGCAGTTTGCGCCGACTAGCGTCGGATGAGCAGTTCTTC. Translated, it gives CASSLRRLASDEQFF.